This T cell receptor (beta chain) emerged from a study of blood T cell repertoires in COVID-19. The wider study: The United States, Italy and Spain provided the acute and convalescent COVID-19 samples. T cells, B-cell-depleted T cells, or PBMCs provided the cDNA or gDNA that served as material.

This clone has just a few counts. In the original processing: Nucleated cell counts were estimated from reference gene primer amplification. TCRdb keeps only in-frame clones here, not all; method: immunoSEQ multiplex PCR. The D gene and trimming were derived from the DNA, and the V and J assignments and clone size from that table. The data contain about 250,000 clones, roughly nine tenths of them singletons. The specimen sequenced was peripheral blood. The source is a middle-aged woman who had recovered from COVID-19.

The chain's CDR3 is CASSWGPGSGGYNEQFF. The CDR3 region has the DNA TGTGCCAGCAGCTGGGGCCCTGGAAGCGGGGGCTACAATGAGCAGTTCTTC. The chain recombines TRBV5-6 with TRBJ2-1, with 8 bases that match TRBD2. The CDR3 spans 17 residues. The germline V gene has CDR1 SGHDT and CDR2 YYEEEE. V lost 3 bases to trimming and J lost 3 bases; unmatched junction nucleotides: 11.